Here is one T cell receptor (beta chain) with its context. How the authors handled the data: Reference gene primer amplification gave estimated nucleated cell counts. This table comes from immunoSEQ multiplex PCR, and its TCRdb copy is limited to in-frame clones, with some not included. That table furnishes V, J and clone size, whereas the DNA furnished D and trimming. The repertoire holds some 170,000 clones, with about 79% as singletons. The record originates from a study of blood T cell repertoires in COVID-19. Across the study: Donors in the United States, Italy and Spain gave samples during acute or convalescent COVID-19. PBMCs, B-cell-depleted T cells, or T cells provided the cDNA or gDNA that made up the material.

J was trimmed by 4 bases and V by 5 bases; bases with no gene match: 10. This CDR3 comprises 16 residues. Germline lookup yields CDR1 MNHEY and CDR2 SMNVEV (reference sequence). The sequence derives from a woman between 65 and 79 years old with acute or convalescent COVID-19. Sequenced: peripheral blood. J is TRBJ1-2 and V is TRBV27; 10 bases are a match to TRBD1. The CDR3 region is CASSPSLRTGGYGYTF. CDR3 DNA: TGTGCCAGCAGTCCATCCCTCCGGACAGGGGGCTATGGCTACACCTTC.